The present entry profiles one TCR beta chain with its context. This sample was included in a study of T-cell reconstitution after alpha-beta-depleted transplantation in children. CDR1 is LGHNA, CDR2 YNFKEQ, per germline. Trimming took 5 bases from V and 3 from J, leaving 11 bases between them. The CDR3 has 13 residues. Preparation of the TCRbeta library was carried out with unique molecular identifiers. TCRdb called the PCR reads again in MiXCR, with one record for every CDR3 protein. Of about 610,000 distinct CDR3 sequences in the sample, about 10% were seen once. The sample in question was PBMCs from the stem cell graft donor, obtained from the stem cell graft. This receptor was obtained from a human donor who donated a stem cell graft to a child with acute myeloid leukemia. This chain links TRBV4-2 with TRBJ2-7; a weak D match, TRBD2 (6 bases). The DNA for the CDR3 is TGTGCCAGCAGCGAGGGACTCCTCTACGAGCAGTACTTC. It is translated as CASSEGLLYEQYF.